One sample yielded the 18 T cell receptor beta chains listed below, sequenced in a study of radiation and T cells in renal cell carcinoma. Generated by immunoSEQ multiplex PCR, the TCRdb table keeps only in-frame clones and is missing some. Here the sample spans 120,000 to 150,000 clones, 88% being singletons. Indicated time point: baseline pretreatment blood. The sample's treatment: 15 Gy SBRT to primary tumor, nephrectomy 4 weeks later. Source: blood, taken from a patient whose treatment included radiotherapy and nephrectomy. These receptors all stem from a woman aged 70 to 79 with renal cell carcinoma.

V and J are TRBV9 and TRBJ1-4; D ambiguous. The CDR3 consists of 14 residues. Germline V gives CDR1 SGDLS, CDR2 YYNGEE. The V end was cut by 3 bases, the J end by 0 bases, with 6 bases between. CDR3 in amino acids: CASSGVSTNEKLFF. In DNA form, the CDR3 reads TGTGCCAGCAGCGGGGTATCAACTAATGAAAAACTGTTTTTT.

The chain links TRBV28 to TRBJ1-5; D gene ambiguous. CDR1 and CDR2 from the germline V gene are MDHEN and SYDVKM. There are 12 residues in the CDR3. The germline V and J ends were trimmed by 8 bases and 5 bases, with 10 bases remaining between them. This CDR3 reads CASSERDQPQHF. The CDR3 bases are TGTGCCAGCTCAGAGAGAGATCAGCCCCAGCATTTT.

The chain has TRBV4-3 and TRBJ1-2, with 7 positions matching TRBD1. V was clipped by 0 bases and J by 2 bases; unmatched bases: 6. Germline V CDR1 and CDR2: LGHNA, YSLEER. CDR3 length: 16 amino acids. The CDR3 protein is CASSQEKGARNYGYTF. CDR3 DNA sequence: TGCGCCAGCAGCCAAGAGAAGGGGGCGAGAAACTATGGCTACACCTTC.

In its sample, this clone was seen a few times. The V and J genes are TRBV10-3 and TRBJ1-1, with D unresolved. Trimming pared 4 bases from V and 0 bases from J, leaving 3 bases between. This CDR3 contains 12 residues. Germline loops: CDR1 ENHRY, CDR2 SYGVKD. CDR3 DNA sequence: TGTGCCATCAGTGCGATGAACACTGAAGCTTTCTTT. Its translation is CAISAMNTEAFF.

The chain has TRBV5-1 and TRBJ1-6; the match to TRBD1 covers 9 bases. CDR3 length equals 15 residues. The V gene's germline CDR1 is SGHRS and CDR2 YFSETQ. Trimming took 3 bases from V and 9 from J; bases not matched to a gene: 7. CDR3 nucleotides: TGCGCCAGCAGCTGGGGACAGGGTAGAACTTCACCCCTCCACTTT. It encodes CASSWGQGRTSPLHF.

This clone was picked up one time. The rearrangement links TRBV5-4 to TRBJ2-1; weak D call: TRBD2 (5 bases). Trimming cost V 2 bases and J 12 bases, with 12 bases left between them. This CDR3 region has 12 residues. Germline V gives CDR1 SGHNT, CDR2 YYREEE (reference sequence). The CDR3 region is CASSLAEARQFF. CDR3 coding DNA: TGTGCCAGCAGCTTAGCGGAGGCTAGGCAGTTCTTC.

V is TRBV6-5 and J is TRBJ2-7; possible D gene TRBD1, 6 bases. The CDR3 covers 14 residues. Germline V CDR1 and CDR2: MNHEY, SVGAGI. Trimming took off 4 bases at V and 6 bases at J, with 16 bases between the two ends. The CDR3 coding sequence is TGTGCCAGCAGTTTTGACACAAAGGGGGTCGAGCAGTACTTC. It specifies CASSFDTKGVEQYF.

The V and J genes are TRBV5-6 and TRBJ1-4; D not resolved. The CDR3 length is 14 residues. Germline V gene data show CDR1 as SGHDT and CDR2 as YYEEEE. V lost 0 bases and J lost 8, with 11 bases in between. The CDR3 DNA reads TGTGCCAGCAGCTTGGGCCCCCAGAGGGAAAAACTGTTTTTT. Its translation: CASSLGPQREKLFF.

V and J are TRBV19 and TRBJ2-3; D remains ambiguous. Germline V gene data show CDR1 as LNHDA and CDR2 as SQIVND (reference sequence). The CDR3 runs to 12 residues. Trimming stripped 2 bases from V and 6 bases from J, with 6 bases between. Here the CDR3 reads CASSIRLDTQYF. In DNA, the CDR3 is TGTGCCAGTAGTATAAGGTTGGATACGCAGTATTTT.

The CDR3 sequence is CASRVLNTEAFF. The CDR3 DNA is TGTGCCAGCAGGGTTTTAAACACTGAAGCTTTCTTT. The chain has TRBV28 and TRBJ1-1; unclear D gene. Germline CDR1 and CDR2: MDHEN and SYDVKM. The CDR3 spans 12 residues. With 6 bases removed from V and 2 bases from J, the gap between germline ends came to 7 bases.

This chain uses TRBV28 with TRBJ1-4; 8 nucleotides agree with TRBD1. The CDR3 spans 14 residues. V shed 4 bases and J 4 bases; nucleotides not matched to a gene: 2. The germline gives CDR1 MDHEN, CDR2 SYDVKM. This CDR3 is CASSSTGDNEKLFF. The CDR3 DNA reads TGTGCCAGCAGTTCGACAGGGGATAATGAAAAACTGTTTTTT.

The V and J genes are TRBV7-2 and TRBJ2-1, with 9 positions matching TRBD2. Germline assignment: CDR1 SGHTA and CDR2 FQGNSA. This CDR3 region has 14 residues. V lost 6 bases, J lost 10 bases, and 10 bases stayed unmatched. Here the CDR3 DNA reads TGTGCCAGCAGTTCTGGCGGGGGGGCGGAGGAGCAGTTCTTC. Its protein product is CASSSGGGAEEQFF.

J is TRBJ1-1 and V is TRBV6-5; D is perhaps TRBD1 (5 bases). The ends were cut back, 5 bases at V and 7 bases at J, with 11 bases in the middle. The CDR3 spans 12 residues. Germline lookup yields CDR1 MNHEY and CDR2 SVGAGI. CDR3 sequence (DNA): TGTGCCAGCAGTACTACAGGTGTTGAAGCTTTCTTT. Encoded protein: CASSTTGVEAFF.

The V gene is TRBV10-3, the J gene TRBJ1-1; 10 nucleotides line up with TRBD1. Trimming took 8 bases from V and 3 from J; bases not matched to a gene: 6. The CDR3 consists of 14 residues. Germline V gene lookup returns CDR1 ENHRY and CDR2 SYGVKD. CDR3 residues: CAILDRGKDTEAFF. The CDR3 DNA is TGTGCCATCTTGGACAGGGGGAAGGACACTGAAGCTTTCTTT.

This chain connects TRBV14 to TRBJ1-1, with D perhaps matching TRBD1 (5 bases). There are 15 residues in the CDR3. Looked up from germline, CDR1 is SGHDN and CDR2 is FVKESK. The V end was cut by 1 base, the J end by 0 bases, with 9 bases between. The CDR3 spells CASSQGGGVNTEAFF. The CDR3 coding sequence is TGTGCCAGCAGCCAAGGGGGGGGTGTGAACACTGAAGCTTTCTTT.

This rearrangement joins TRBV28 to TRBJ1-1, with D perhaps matching TRBD1 (6 bases). The CDR3 sequence is 14 residues long. Trimming stripped 6 bases from V and 2 bases from J, with 13 bases between. The germline V gene has CDR1 MDHEN and CDR2 SYDVKM. The CDR3 spells CASRKAGANTEAFF. CDR3 nucleotides: TGTGCCAGCAGAAAAGCAGGGGCAAACACTGAAGCTTTCTTT.

The genes are TRBV5-4 and TRBJ2-7, with 10 bases lining up with TRBD1. CDR1 and CDR2 (germline): SGHNT, YYREEE (reference sequence). This CDR3 is 14 amino acids long. The ends lost 3 bases at V and 3 bases at J; junction bases unmatched: 3. In DNA form, the CDR3 reads TGTGCCAGCAGCTCCGGGACAGGGGACTACGAGCAGTACTTC. Translated: CASSSGTGDYEQYF.

The genes are TRBV5-6 and TRBJ1-2; D gene uncertain. Germline loops: CDR1 SGHDT, CDR2 YYEEEE. The CDR3 is 15 residues long. The V end lost 0 bases, the J end lost 4 bases, and 13 bases lay between the germline ends. In DNA, the CDR3 is TGTGCCAGCAGCTTGGGTCCATCCGGGGTCTATGGCTACACCTTC. It yields the protein CASSLGPSGVYGYTF. Looking up the rest from reference TRBV5-6 and TRBJ1-2 gives the full variable domain: DAGVTQSPTHLIKTRGQQVTLRCSPKSGHDTVSWYQQALGQGPQFIFQYYEEEERQRGNFPDRFSGHQFPNYSSELNVNALLLGDSALYLCASSLGPSGVYGYTFGSGTRLTVV.